What follows are 20 T cell receptor beta chains derived from one specimen sequenced in a study of blood T cell repertoires in COVID-19. The assay was immunoSEQ multiplex PCR, and TCRdb's table has in-frame clones only and misses some. The sample shows over 450,000 clones, roughly 91% of them seen only once. Sequenced input: peripheral blood. The receptor source for this set is a woman in her forties or fifties with COVID-19, enrolled during active disease.

V usage is TRBV15 and J usage is TRBJ1-2; TRBD1 aligns across 7 bases. Germline V gene lookup returns CDR1 LNHNV and CDR2 YYDKDF (reference sequence). The V gene end was trimmed by 0 bases and the J gene end by 4 bases; junction bases not matched to a gene: 2. The CDR3 runs 14 residues. As DNA, the CDR3 is TGTGCCACCAGCAGAGAGGGACAGTTCTATGGCTACACCTTC. This gives the protein CATSREGQFYGYTF.

J is TRBJ1-2 and V is TRBV7-2; TRBD1 matches at 10 bases. The V and J ends lost 8 bases and 4 bases, in that order; junction bases with no gene match: 7. This CDR3 contains 14 residues. In germline, CDR1 is SGHTA, CDR2 FQGNSA. The CDR3, as DNA: TGTGCCAGCGGTACCGGACAGGGGGGCTATGGCTACACCTTC. It specifies CASGTGQGGYGYTF.

The rearrangement joins TRBV5-1 to TRBJ2-1; possibly TRBD1 for D (6 bases). The CDR3 runs 15 residues. Germline CDR1 is SGHRS and CDR2 is YFSETQ. Deletions cut 3 bases from V and 5 bases from J, with 15 bases between. CDR3 nucleotides: TGCGCCAGCAGCTCCGCACCCGACAGGAACAATGAGCAGTTCTTC. Translating it yields CASSSAPDRNNEQFF.

The V call is TRBV5-1, the J call TRBJ1-1; tentative D call: TRBD1 (5 bases). The CDR3 is made up of 13 amino acids. Germline loops: CDR1 SGHRS, CDR2 YFSETQ. Trimming stripped 5 bases from V and 1 base from J, with 9 bases between. As DNA, the CDR3 is TGCGCCAGCAGGGCTACAGGGAACACTGAAGCTTTCTTT. Its translation: CASRATGNTEAFF.

The DNA for the CDR3 is TGCGCCAGCAGCATCGGACAGGGGGCGAACACCGGGGAGCTGTTTTTT. As protein: CASSIGQGANTGELFF. This chain links TRBV5-1 with TRBJ2-2, with 10 bases lining up with TRBD1. This CDR3 comprises 16 residues. Looked up from germline, CDR1 is SGHRS and CDR2 is YFSETQ. V was clipped by 4 bases and J by 0 bases; unmatched bases: 3.

This sequence joins TRBV5-1 and TRBJ2-1; TRBD1 agrees at 7 bases. This CDR3 contains 17 residues. Germline CDR1 SGHRS, CDR2 YFSETQ. V was clipped by 1 base and J by 5 bases; unmatched bases: 12. The CDR3 loop is CASSLWPSGTANNEQFF. CDR3 in DNA: TGCGCCAGCAGCTTGTGGCCCTCCGGGACAGCGAACAATGAGCAGTTCTTC.

The chain recombines TRBV5-1 with TRBJ2-7; TRBD2 matches at 8 bases. The CDR3 sequence is 15 residues long. The ends lost 8 bases at V and 0 bases at J; junction bases unmatched: 10. CDR1 is SGHRS, CDR2 YFSETQ, per germline. This CDR3 reads CASKGGAGASYEQYF. As DNA, the CDR3 is TGCGCCAGTAAGGGAGGAGCGGGGGCCTCCTACGAGCAGTACTTC.

The rearrangement links TRBV5-1 to TRBJ1-2; possible D gene TRBD1, 6 bases. Germline V gene data show CDR1 as SGHRS and CDR2 as YFSETQ. The CDR3 loop spans 13 amino acids. V dropped 2 bases and J dropped 6 bases, with 11 bases sitting between them. The CDR3 region has the DNA TGCGCCAGCAGCTTACAGGGTATCAATGGCTACACCTTC. It yields the protein CASSLQGINGYTF.

The rearrangement uses TRBV11-2 and TRBJ2-3; 8 bases fit TRBD2. The CDR3 contains 16 residues. V dropped 5 bases and J dropped 1; count of bases not matched to a gene: 8. The germline gives CDR1 SGHAT, CDR2 FQNNGV. The CDR3 loop reads CASSLGRGARTDTQYF. The CDR3 DNA is TGTGCCAGCAGCCTCGGGCGGGGGGCCCGCACAGATACGCAGTATTTT.

The chain couples TRBV2 to TRBJ1-1; D gene unclear. Germline V gives CDR1 SNHLY, CDR2 FYNNEI. This CDR3 is built from 15 residues. V was pared by 4 bases and J by 9 bases, with 21 bases between. DNA for the CDR3: TGTGCCAGCAGTGTTATGGATTCGACACCACGAAAAGCTTTCTTT. It translates to CASSVMDSTPRKAFF.

The chain has TRBV28 and TRBJ2-3; TRBD1 matches at 11 bases. Germline V gene data show CDR1 as MDHEN and CDR2 as SYDVKM. V lost 6 bases, J lost 5 bases, and 7 bases stayed unmatched. The CDR3 spans 15 residues. The DNA for the CDR3 is TGTGCCAGCAGAACCGGGACAGGGGGTGGAGATACGCAGTATTTT. Translated, it gives CASRTGTGGGDTQYF.

The V gene is TRBV4-1, the J gene TRBJ1-5; possibly TRBD1 for D (6 bases). The CDR3 runs to 15 residues. Trimming took 4 bases from V and 8 from J, leaving 18 bases between them. The germline V gene has CDR1 MGHRA and CDR2 YSYEKL. The CDR3 spells CASSRILGGAEPQHF. CDR3 coding DNA: TGCGCCAGCAGCCGGATCTTGGGGGGGGCCGAGCCCCAGCATTTT.

CDR3 in amino acids: CASSLGTIQETQYF. CDR3 in DNA: TGTGCCAGCAGCTTAGGGACAATCCAAGAGACCCAGTACTTC. V and J are TRBV7-9 and TRBJ2-5, with TRBD1 as a possible D gene (5 bases). The germline V gene has CDR1 SEHNR and CDR2 FQNEAQ (reference sequence). Trimming stripped 1 base from V and 1 base from J, with 7 bases between. The CDR3 contains 14 residues.

The rearrangement links TRBV6-5 to TRBJ1-2; the D gene is possibly TRBD1 (6 bases). V lost 6 bases and J lost 0, with 14 bases in between. The CDR3 spans 15 residues. Per germline, CDR1 MNHEY and CDR2 SVGAGI. The CDR3 loop reads CASSLDRTSNYGYTF. The CDR3 DNA sequence: TGTGCCAGCAGCCTAGACAGGACTTCTAACTATGGCTACACCTTC.

This clone was detected only once. J is TRBJ2-2 and V is TRBV12-3 or TRBV12-4; no clear D gene. The CDR3 has 12 amino acids. The V end lost 5 bases, the J end lost 5 bases, and 6 bases lay between the germline ends. The CDR3 coding sequence is TGTGCCAGCAGTCCCCAGACCGGGGAGCTGTTTTTT. It specifies CASSPQTGELFF.

The V and J genes are TRBV2 and TRBJ2-5, with D tentatively TRBD2 (6 bases). The CDR3 totals 15 residues. V was shortened by 8 bases and J by 0 bases, with 16 bases between the two germline ends. Looked up from germline, CDR1 is SNHLY and CDR2 is FYNNEI. For the CDR3, the DNA is TGTGCCAGCCAGCGGGCCAGACTGTACCAAGAGACCCAGTACTTC. Its protein product is CASQRARLYQETQYF.

The chain has TRBV3-1 (or the pseudogene TRBV3-2) and TRBJ2-4; 7 bases line up with TRBD2. Trimming at V came to 4 bases and at J to 10 bases, leaving 7 bases not matched to a gene. The CDR3 sequence is 13 residues long. In germline, CDR1 is LGHDT, CDR2 YNNKEL (reference sequence). In DNA, the CDR3 is TGTGCCAGCAGCCCCGGCCCCGGGGGGATTCAGTACTTC. It yields the protein CASSPGPGGIQYF.

The genes are TRBV7-2 and TRBJ1-1; a possible D gene is TRBD1 (6 bases). The CDR3 loop spans 13 amino acids. CDR1 and CDR2 (germline): SGHTA, FQGNSA. V was clipped by 0 bases and J by 8 bases, with 10 bases between them. The CDR3 reads CASSLAPTGEAFF. The CDR3 DNA reads as TGTGCCAGCAGCTTAGCTCCTACAGGGGAAGCTTTCTTT.

V usage is TRBV19 and J usage is TRBJ1-1, with D uncertain. This CDR3 has 11 amino acids. Germline CDR1 reads LNHDA; CDR2 reads SQIVND (reference sequence). Trimming left V 11 bases short and J 4 bases short, with 11 bases between. This chain's CDR3 is CALFRGTEAFF. The CDR3 DNA is TGTGCCCTGTTTCGGGGCACTGAAGCTTTCTTT.

This clone was recorded a few times. This chain links TRBV12-5 with TRBJ2-2; a possible D gene is TRBD1 (6 bases). CDR3 length equals 15 residues. Germline-derived CDR1 and CDR2 are LGHNT and FRNRAP. The V gene lost 7 bases and the J gene lost 2 bases, with 14 bases spanning the gap. The CDR3 is CASATNRDNTGELFF. For the CDR3, the DNA is TGTGCTAGTGCTACGAACAGGGATAACACCGGGGAGCTGTTTTTT.